The entry below gives a single T cell receptor (beta chain) sequence along with its context. The sample is drawn from a study of blood T cell repertoires in COVID-19. Study background: COVID-19 samples from acute and convalescent phases originated in the United States, Italy and Spain. The analysed material was cDNA or gDNA that came from T cells, B-cell-depleted T cells, or PBMCs.

Authors' data handling: For nucleated cells, counts were estimated from reference gene primer amplification. Method: immunoSEQ multiplex PCR; TCRdb's copy keeps in-frame clones and lacks some. V, J and clone size are those of that table, while D and trimming were read from the DNA. The top ten clones hold roughly 0.25% of a sample with over 600,000 clones, 70% to 90% of them seen once. Trimming removed 7 bases at V and 5 bases at J, with 14 bases between. This CDR3 comprises 14 residues. The germline V gene has CDR1 MNHEY and CDR2 SVGAGI. Material for sequencing was peripheral blood. The V and J genes are TRBV6-5 and TRBJ2-2, with D possibly matching TRBD1 (6 bases). This TCR came from a woman younger than 35 with acute or convalescent COVID-19. The CDR3 nucleotides read TGTGCCAGCAAAGGCCAGGGGCGAACCGGGGAGCTGTTTTTT. Its translation is CASKGQGRTGELFF.